These 17 T cell receptor beta chains came from one sample sequenced in a study of metastatic and nonmetastatic thyroid tumors. TCRdb re-analyzed the PCR reads through MiXCR. The sample contains 30,000 to 40,000 clones, around 32% of which appear only once. There were no patients who had received any treatment before thyroid surgery. Sequencing was carried out using blood. The receptors were sampled from a female donor with papillary thyroid cancer or a benign thyroid nodule (not recorded which). Some clones in this sample may be carry-over from other donors' samples.

The V call is TRBV5-1, the J call TRBJ2-1; the match to TRBD2 covers 9 bases. This CDR3 comprises 14 residues. Per germline, CDR1 SGHRS and CDR2 YFSETQ. V trimming: 1 base; J trimming: 6 bases; junction bases outside the gene matches: 2. DNA of the CDR3: TGCGCCAGCAGCTTGAGGGGACTAGCCAATGAGCAGTTCTTC. Translation gives CASSLRGLANEQFF.

The chain carries TRBV6-5 and TRBJ2-6; D is uncertain. Trimming stripped 4 bases from V and 1 base from J, with 11 bases between. This CDR3 is built from 16 residues. Germline values: CDR1 MNHEY, CDR2 SVGAGI. In DNA, the CDR3 is TGTGCCAGCAGTTTCCGAGCTACGTCTGGGGCCAACGTCCTGACTTTC. Amino acid sequence: CASSFRATSGANVLTF.

J is TRBJ2-7 and V is TRBV6-1, with 9 bases fitting TRBD1. Germline V gives CDR1 MNHNS, CDR2 SASEGT. CDR3 length: 13 residues. CDR3 in amino acids: CAGRPGQGNEQYF. DNA of the CDR3: TGTGCAGGCAGGCCGGGACAGGGTAACGAGCAGTACTTC.

This clone has a count of ten or more. J is TRBJ2-5 and V is TRBV20-1, with TRBD2 identical over 14 bases. The germline gives CDR1 DFQATT, CDR2 SNEGSKA (reference sequence). Losses at the gene ends were 5 bases for V and 7 bases for J; bases not matched to a gene: 6. The length of the CDR3 is 14 residues. The CDR3 loop is CSAQTSGGAGTQYF. For the CDR3, the DNA is TGCAGTGCTCAGACTAGCGGGGGGGCCGGGACCCAGTACTTC.

The sample holds many counts of this clone. Possible read error: a much larger clone is one base away. CDR3 nucleotide sequence: TGTGCCAGCATCCCGGGACTAGCGACCAACAATGAGCAGTTCTTC. It codes for CASIPGLATNNEQFF. This rearrangement joins TRBV6-1 to TRBJ2-1; 10 nucleotides line up with TRBD2. Trimming took 7 bases from V and 5 from J; bases not matched to a gene: 8. Germline values: CDR1 MNHNS, CDR2 SASEGT. The length of the CDR3 is 15 residues.

About this clone itself: The final CDR3 position lacks the conserved phenylalanine or tryptophan, pointing to a likely read error. The rearrangement links TRBV27 to TRBJ2-1; D ambiguous. The germline V gene has CDR1 MNHEY and CDR2 SMNVEV (reference sequence). Trimming removed 5 bases at V and 0 bases at J, with 14 bases between. This CDR3 has 16 residues. This chain's CDR3 is CASSSSRTSSYNEQFV. In DNA form, the CDR3 reads TGTGCCAGCAGTAGTTCTAGAACGAGCTCCTACAATGAGCAGTTCGTC.

This clone has a handful of counts. Possible read error: a much larger clone is one base away. The chain is built from TRBV25-1 and TRBJ1-5; D gene unclear. The CDR3 is made up of 13 amino acids. The V gene's germline CDR1 is MGHDK and CDR2 SYGVNS. V dropped 7 bases and J dropped 7 bases, with 14 bases sitting between them. CDR3 nucleotides: TGTGCCAGCACTCAGGTTTTTGGGCAGCCCCAGCATTTT. It encodes CASTQVFGQPQHF. Full variable domain (outside the CDR3, taken from reference TRBV25-1 and TRBJ1-5): EADIYQTPRYLVIGTGKKITLECSQTMGHDKMYWYQQDPGMELHLIHYSYGVNSTEKGDLSSESTVSRIRTEHFPLTLESARPSHTSQYLCASTQVFGQPQHFGDGTRLSIL.

The J gene is TRBJ2-3, the V gene TRBV3-1, with D perhaps being TRBD1 or TRBD2 (6 bases each). The CDR3 length is 15 residues. V lost 2 bases and J 1 base, leaving 10 bases between the germline ends. Germline V gene lookup returns CDR1 LGHDT and CDR2 YNNKEL (reference sequence). CDR3 loop: CASSQRGAGTDTQYF. The CDR3 bases are TGTGCCAGCAGCCAAAGGGGGGCGGGCACAGATACGCAGTATTTT.

V gene TRBV5-4 combines with J gene TRBJ2-7, with D uncertain. The CDR3 loop spans 13 amino acids. Looked up from germline, CDR1 is SGHNT and CDR2 is YYREEE (reference sequence). CDR3 coding DNA: TGTGCCAGAAGCTTAACCCCTACCTACGAGCAGTACGTC. Translation: CARSLTPTYEQYV.

This clone was observed at least ten times. The V gene is TRBV30, the J gene TRBJ2-3; TRBD2 agrees at 7 bases. CDR3 length: 16 residues. The V and J ends lost 0 bases and 4 bases, in that order; junction bases with no gene match: 10. The germline CDR1 and CDR2 sequences are GTSNPN and SVGIG (reference sequence). This chain's CDR3 is CAWSVQAAGYSDTQYF. The DNA of the CDR3 is TGTGCCTGGAGTGTACAAGCAGCGGGATACTCAGATACGCAGTATTTT.

Ten or more counts support this clone. J is TRBJ1-2 and V is TRBV9, with TRBD1 matching 10 bases. There are 14 residues in the CDR3. V shed 3 bases, J shed 11 bases, and the junction held 10 bases outside the gene matches. The germline V gene encodes CDR1 SGDLS and CDR2 YYNGEE. CDR3 loop: CASSARDRGQGYTF. The CDR3 bases are TGTGCCAGCAGCGCTCGGGACAGGGGTCAAGGTTACACCTTC. Full variable domain (rest looked up from reference TRBV9 and TRBJ1-2): DSGVTQTPKHLITATGQRVTLRCSPRSGDLSVYWYQQSLDQGLQFLIQYYNGEERAKGNILERFSAQQFPDLHSELNLSSLELGDSALYFCASSARDRGQGYTFGSGTRLTVV.

This clone was counted once. This chain connects TRBV11-2 to TRBJ1-1, with D possibly being TRBD1 (5 bases). Germline V gene data show CDR1 as SGHAT and CDR2 as FQNNGV. The CDR3 loop spans 17 amino acids. V gave up 2 bases and J gave up 7 bases, with 23 bases separating them. CDR3 nucleotides: TGTGCCAGCAGCTTAACCAAAGCCTACCGGGACCCGCATGAAGCTTTCTTT. Its translation is CASSLTKAYRDPHEAFF.

The V call is TRBV5-1, the J call TRBJ1-2; D is ambiguous. V was pared by 0 bases and J by 6 bases, with 6 bases between. The CDR3 loop spans 12 amino acids. In germline, CDR1 is SGHRS, CDR2 YFSETQ. CDR3 residues: CASSLVGNGYTF. CDR3 bases: TGCGCCAGCAGCTTGGTCGGGAATGGCTACACCTTC.

A word on this clone: At one end, the junction sequence differs from germline, possibly due to a read error. The V gene is TRBV19, the J gene TRBJ2-5; the D gene is possibly TRBD2 (5 bases). The germline V gene has CDR1 LNHDA and CDR2 SQIVND (reference sequence). This CDR3 is built from 15 residues. CDR3 in amino acids: CASIIGFGGRDTQYF. Here the CDR3 DNA reads TGTGCCAGTATTATAGGGTTTGGAGGTAGGGATACCCAGTACTTC.

V gene TRBV30 combines with J gene TRBJ2-1; 9 bases map to TRBD2. V lost 0 bases to trimming and J lost 7 bases; unmatched junction nucleotides: 7. Germline-derived CDR1 and CDR2 are GTSNPN and SVGIG (reference sequence). CDR3 length: 15 amino acids. CDR3 loop: CAWSVRSGRGNEQFF. The CDR3 nucleotides are TGTGCCTGGAGTGTACGTAGCGGGAGAGGGAATGAGCAGTTCTTC.

This clone was picked up many times. The chain links TRBV24-1 to TRBJ2-6, with TRBD1 identical over 8 bases. The germline CDR1 and CDR2 sequences are KGHDR and SFDVKD. This CDR3 is 16 amino acids long. V gave up 9 bases and J gave up 0 bases; unmatched junction bases: 6. The DNA for the CDR3 is TGTGCCACCGAGTGGCAGGGGGCCTCTGGGGCCAACGTCCTGACTTTC. Its translation: CATEWQGASGANVLTF.

This clone is termed medium-sized. The rearrangement uses TRBV6-1 and TRBJ2-1, with D maybe TRBD2 (6 bases). Germline-derived CDR1 and CDR2 are MNHNS and SASEGT. The length of the CDR3 is 15 residues. Between the trimmed V and J ends, which lost 11 bases and 2 bases, there was a span of 19 bases. The CDR3 DNA is TGTGCCGTGCTGGGGGACTTAAGGGCCTACAATGAGCAGTTCTTC. It encodes CAVLGDLRAYNEQFF.